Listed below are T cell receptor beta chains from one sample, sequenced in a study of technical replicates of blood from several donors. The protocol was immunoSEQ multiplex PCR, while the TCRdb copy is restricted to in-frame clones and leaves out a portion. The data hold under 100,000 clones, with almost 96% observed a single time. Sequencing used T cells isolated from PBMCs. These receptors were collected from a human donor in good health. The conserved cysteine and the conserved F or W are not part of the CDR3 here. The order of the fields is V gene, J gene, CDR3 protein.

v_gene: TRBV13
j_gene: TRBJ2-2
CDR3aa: ASSLDGGSHRNTGELF

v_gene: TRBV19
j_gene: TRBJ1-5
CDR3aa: ASSIGGQFNQPQH

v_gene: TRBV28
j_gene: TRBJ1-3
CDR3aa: ASSLFQRANTIY

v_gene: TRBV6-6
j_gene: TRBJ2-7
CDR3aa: ASSPPGGYEQY

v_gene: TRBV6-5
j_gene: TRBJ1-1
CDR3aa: ASSYEKSFQAF

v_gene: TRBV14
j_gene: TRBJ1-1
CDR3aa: AGPQGATEAF

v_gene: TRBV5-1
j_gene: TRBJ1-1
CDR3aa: ASSAVSGTGTDEAF

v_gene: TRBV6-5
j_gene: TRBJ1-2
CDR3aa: ASSYSRGGLVGYT

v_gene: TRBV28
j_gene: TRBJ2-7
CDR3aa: ASSPPHSGSYEQY

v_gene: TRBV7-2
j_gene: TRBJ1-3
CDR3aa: ASSLAPLSPGAYGNTIY

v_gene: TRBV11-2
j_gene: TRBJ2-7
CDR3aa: ASSLAPLSEQY

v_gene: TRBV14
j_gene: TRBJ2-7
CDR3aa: ASSITGGTYEQY

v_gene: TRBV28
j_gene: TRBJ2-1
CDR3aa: ASSLPTGTGYTNEQF

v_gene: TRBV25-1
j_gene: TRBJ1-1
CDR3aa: ASSGLGRVVSEAF

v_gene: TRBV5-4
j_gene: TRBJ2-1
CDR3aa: ASSLSLAGAYNEQF